The next 11 T cell receptor beta chains were all read from a single sample in a study of radiation and T cells in renal cell carcinoma. TCRdb's table, derived via immunoSEQ multiplex PCR, lists solely in-frame clones and lacks some. The profile shows 100,000 to 150,000 clones, 88% of them singletons. Time point reported: blood 2 weeks post-SBRT. Sample treatment: 15 Gy SBRT to primary tumor, nephrectomy 4 weeks later. The sequencing here drew on blood, taken from a patient whose treatment included radiotherapy and nephrectomy. These receptors were obtained from a woman aged 70-85 years with renal cell carcinoma.

The V call is TRBV19, the J call TRBJ2-1; D might be TRBD1 or TRBD2, each matching 5 bases. With 5 bases removed from V and 6 bases from J, the gap between germline ends came to 14 bases. Germline loops: CDR1 LNHDA, CDR2 SQIVND (reference sequence). The CDR3 spans 14 residues. DNA for the CDR3: TGTGCCAGTAGTCCCCGGGAAGGGACCAATGAGCAGTTCTTC. Translated, it gives CASSPREGTNEQFF.

The rearrangement links TRBV2 to TRBJ1-5; maybe TRBD1 (6 bases). The CDR3 runs 15 residues. Looked up from germline, CDR1 is SNHLY and CDR2 is FYNNEI. V lost 5 bases, J lost 1 base, and 12 bases lay in between. The CDR3 is CASSNTGTSNQPQHF. The DNA for the CDR3 is TGTGCCAGCAGTAACACAGGGACCAGCAATCAGCCCCAGCATTTT.

The V gene is TRBV30, the J gene TRBJ1-4; 8 bases fit TRBD1. CDR3 size: 16 residues. V lost 5 bases to trimming and J lost 2 bases; unmatched junction nucleotides: 10. Germline loops: CDR1 GTSNPN, CDR2 SVGIG (reference sequence). The CDR3 spells CAWQAARGRTNEKLFF. Here the CDR3 DNA reads TGTGCCTGGCAAGCAGCCAGGGGGCGGACTAATGAAAAACTGTTTTTT.

This chain uses TRBV27 with TRBJ1-3; D not certain. The CDR3 is made up of 15 amino acids. The germline V and J ends were trimmed by 0 bases and 0 bases, with 6 bases remaining between them. The germline V gene has CDR1 MNHEY and CDR2 SMNVEV (reference sequence). The CDR3 nucleotides read TGTGCCAGCAGTTTATCGTGGAACTCTGGAAACACCATATATTTT. Translation gives CASSLSWNSGNTIYF.

This clone was detected once. This chain uses TRBV10-3 with TRBJ1-2; TRBD1 aligns across 9 bases. V lost 0 bases to trimming and J lost 5 bases; unmatched junction nucleotides: 4. Germline V lookup: CDR1 ENHRY, CDR2 SYGVKD. This CDR3 is built from 15 residues. CDR3 sequence: CAISESGTGRYGYTF. DNA for the CDR3: TGTGCCATCAGTGAGTCGGGGACAGGGAGATATGGCTACACCTTC.

The chain combines TRBV19 with TRBJ1-5; D unresolved. In germline, CDR1 is LNHDA, CDR2 SQIVND (reference sequence). V was pared by 5 bases and J by 0 bases, with 8 bases between. There are 14 residues in the CDR3. CDR3 amino acids: CASSPGYSNQPQHF. The CDR3 nucleotides read TGTGCCAGTAGTCCCGGATATAGCAATCAGCCCCAGCATTTT.

The chain joins TRBV7-6 to TRBJ2-2, with 8 bases that match TRBD1. The germline V gene encodes CDR1 SGHVS and CDR2 FNYEAQ. The CDR3 is made up of 15 amino acids. The J segment lost 5 bases and the V segment lost 5 bases, leaving 7 bases of the junction unmatched. CDR3 sequence reads: CASSLGQGGTGELFF. Here the CDR3 DNA reads TGTGCCAGCAGCCTAGGACAGGGAGGAACCGGGGAGCTGTTTTTT.

The chain combines TRBV30 with TRBJ2-1; 8 bases match TRBD2. The trim removed 5 bases at V and 4 bases at J, leaving 7 bases unmatched. CDR1 and CDR2 (germline): GTSNPN, SVGIG (reference sequence). This CDR3 has 14 amino acids. Written as DNA, the CDR3 is TGTGCCTGGGAAATAGCGGGGACTTACAATGAGCAGTTCTTC. Residues: CAWEIAGTYNEQFF.

The chain recombines TRBV18 with TRBJ1-1, with D tentatively TRBD1 (5 bases). This CDR3 has 14 residues. V gave up 3 bases and J gave up 4 bases, with 12 bases separating them. Per the germline V gene, CDR1 is KGHSH and CDR2 is LQKENI. CDR3 protein: CASSPAGGSTEAFF. CDR3 sequence (DNA): TGTGCCAGCTCACCGGCGGGGGGGAGCACTGAAGCTTTCTTT. Based on the CDR3 plus reference TRBV18 and TRBJ1-1, the full variable domain is NAGVMQNPRHLVRRRGQEARLRCSPMKGHSHVYWYRQLPEEGLKFMVYLQKENIIDESGMPKERFSAEFPKEGPSILRIQQVVRGDSAAYFCASSPAGGSTEAFFGQGTRLTVV.

The chain is built from TRBV5-6 and TRBJ2-7, with D hard to call. CDR1 is SGHDT, CDR2 YYEEEE, per germline. The CDR3 is made up of 15 amino acids. Trimming removed 2 bases from V and 6 bases from J, with 18 bases in between. CDR3 coding DNA: TGTGCCAGCAGCTTTAGAGCGACACTATCTTCCGAGCAGTACTTC. Its translation is CASSFRATLSSEQYF.

The chain couples TRBV28 to TRBJ1-2, with D possibly matching TRBD1 (5 bases). This CDR3 contains 15 residues. CDR1 is MDHEN, CDR2 SYDVKM, per germline. Trimming shortened V by 3 bases and J by 2 bases, and 13 bases separated the two germline ends. This CDR3 is CASSFSTGRNYGYTF. CDR3 in DNA: TGTGCCAGCAGTTTTAGTACGGGGCGGAACTATGGCTACACCTTC.